This record looks at one T cell receptor beta chain sequence and its context. From germline, CDR1 is MGHRA and CDR2 YSYEKL. The CDR3 runs to 15 residues. J was trimmed by 4 bases and V by 5 bases; bases with no gene match: 5. The sample comes from a study of T cells in Graves' hyperthyroidism and ophthalmopathy. Source material for PBMCs was more than 9.5 ml fresh peripheral blood. Amplification targeted TCR beta CDR3 regions from RNA transcripts. During a first-round RT-PCR of the TCR CDR3, the HTBI primer set was used. TCRdb processed the multiplex PCR reads anew with MiXCR; each CDR3 protein has one entry. The sample lists around 610,000 distinct CDR3 sequences, roughly 15% occurring once.

The chain recombines TRBV4-1 with TRBJ2-7; 13 bases are a match to TRBD2. The specimen sequenced was blood. This sequence was found in a woman in her thirties or forties with Graves' ophthalmopathy. The CDR3: CASSALTSGGYEQYF. CDR3 nucleotide sequence: TGCGCCAGCAGCGCATTGACTAGCGGGGGGTACGAGCAGTACTTC.